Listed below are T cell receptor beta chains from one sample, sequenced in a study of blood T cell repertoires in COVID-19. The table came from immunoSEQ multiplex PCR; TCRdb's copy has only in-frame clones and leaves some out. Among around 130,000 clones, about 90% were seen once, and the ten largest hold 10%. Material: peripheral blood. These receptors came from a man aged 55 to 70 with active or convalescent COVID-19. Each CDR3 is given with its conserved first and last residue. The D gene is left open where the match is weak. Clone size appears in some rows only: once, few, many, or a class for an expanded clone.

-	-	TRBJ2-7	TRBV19	TGTGCCAGTGAAGACACAGTGACCTACGAGCAGTACTTC	CASEDTVTYEQYF
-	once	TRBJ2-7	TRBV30	TGTGCCTGGAGTTGGTTTGGGAGGATCGCCTACGAGCAGTACTTC	CAWSWFGRIAYEQYF
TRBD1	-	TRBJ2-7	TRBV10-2	TGCGCCAGCAGTAATTCGGGACAGGGTCCCTACGAGCAGTACTTC	CASSNSGQGPYEQYF
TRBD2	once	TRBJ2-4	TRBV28	TGTGCCAGCAGTTTAGGGGGGGGGAAAAACATTCAGTACTTC	CASSLGGGKNIQYF
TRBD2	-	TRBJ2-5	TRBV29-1	TGCAGCGTAGTTCCGGGACTAGAGGAGACCCAGTACTTC	CSVVPGLEETQYF
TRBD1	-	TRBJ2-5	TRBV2	TGTGCCGGGGGACAGTCTCCTAAAGAGACCCAGTACTTC	CAGGQSPKETQYF
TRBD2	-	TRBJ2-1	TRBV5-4	TGTGCCAGCAGCGGAACTAGCGGGTACAATGAGCAGTTCTTC	CASSGTSGYNEQFF
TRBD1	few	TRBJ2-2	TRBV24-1	TGTGCCACCAGTGACCCGACAGGGAACGGGGAGCTGTTTTTT	CATSDPTGNGELFF
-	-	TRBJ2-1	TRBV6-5	TGTGCCAGCAGTAGAACTCGGTCCAACCCTGAGCAGTTCTTC	CASSRTRSNPEQFF
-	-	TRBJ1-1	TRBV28	TGTGCCAGCAGTCCACCCGGTCCGAACACTGAAGCTTTCTTT	CASSPPGPNTEAFF